The source of this T cell receptor beta chain is a study of T cell responses to AZD1222 COVID-19 vaccine. Whole-study findings and limits: Reportedly, nearly half of unique spike TCRs recognized epitopes outside B.1.351/B.1.1.7 mutations. Clonal diversity was possibly underestimated; the donors were predominantly white British and more often female. With dominance at 160-218 and 743-854, vaccine-associated CD4 TCRs spanned spike. Recipients of two AZD1222 doses showed rising Spike-specific TCR breadth and depth.

TCRdb keeps only in-frame clones here, not all; method: immunoSEQ multiplex PCR. The sample carries roughly 120,000 clones, more than 80% recorded once. As regards this clone: Its matching antigen is unknown. The sample has other DNA sequences that encode this CDR3 too.

The CDR3 is made up of 16 amino acids. From germline, CDR1 is SGHRS and CDR2 YFSETQ. The V end lost 4 bases, the J end lost 1 base, and 15 bases lay between the germline ends. The material was peripheral blood, obtained 28 days after the second dose of the MenACWY control vaccine. The chain is built from TRBV5-1 and TRBJ2-1; D possibly corresponds to TRBD2 (5 bases). This TCR was recovered from an adult who received the MenACWY meningococcal vaccine as a control. In nucleotides, the CDR3 is TGCGCCAGCAGCAGAACCTCCGGGATTTCCTACAATGAGCAGTTCTTC. Protein product: CASSRTSGISYNEQFF.